The TCR beta chain under discussion was sequenced for a study of cytomegalovirus exposure and HLA in healthy donors. Study overall: Early on, a data release was issued that held roughly 80 million unique TCRs from HLA-typed donors. Overall study findings and caveats: Sequencing artifact likely explains a cluster of highly shared sequence variants.

This CDR3 is 17 amino acids long. CDR1 is SEHNR and CDR2 is FQNEAQ in the germline V gene (reference sequence). V trimming: 1 base; J trimming: 0 bases; junction bases outside the gene matches: 6. PCR was performed using 60 Vbeta and 13 Jbeta primers. Sequenced by immunoSEQ multiplex PCR; TCRdb stores in-frame clones only, minus some. The table includes approximately 180,000 clones, roughly four fifths detected once. Concerning this clone: Antigen specificity is unknown.

This clonotype was sampled from a young woman in good health and CMV-seronegative. The rearrangement links TRBV7-9 to TRBJ1-1, with TRBD1 matching over 9 bases. Sequenced sample: PBMCs. The CDR3 region is CASSLGGTGRLNTEAFF. The CDR3 DNA reads as TGTGCCAGCAGCTTAGGAGGGACAGGGAGGTTGAACACTGAAGCTTTCTTT.